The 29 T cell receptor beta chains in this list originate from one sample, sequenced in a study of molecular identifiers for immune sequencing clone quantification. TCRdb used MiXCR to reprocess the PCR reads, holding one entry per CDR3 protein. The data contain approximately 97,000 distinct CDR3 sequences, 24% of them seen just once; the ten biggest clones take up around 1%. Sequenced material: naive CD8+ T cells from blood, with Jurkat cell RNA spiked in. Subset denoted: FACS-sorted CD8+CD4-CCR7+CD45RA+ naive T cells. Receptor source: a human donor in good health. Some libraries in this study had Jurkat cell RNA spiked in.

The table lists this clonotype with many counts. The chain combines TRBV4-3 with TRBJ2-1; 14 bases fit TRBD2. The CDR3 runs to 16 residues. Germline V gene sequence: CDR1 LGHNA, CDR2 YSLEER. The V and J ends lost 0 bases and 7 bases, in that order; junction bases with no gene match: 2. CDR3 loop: CASSQDWTSGRNEQFF. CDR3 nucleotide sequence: TGCGCCAGCAGCCAAGATTGGACTAGCGGGAGGAATGAGCAGTTCTTC.

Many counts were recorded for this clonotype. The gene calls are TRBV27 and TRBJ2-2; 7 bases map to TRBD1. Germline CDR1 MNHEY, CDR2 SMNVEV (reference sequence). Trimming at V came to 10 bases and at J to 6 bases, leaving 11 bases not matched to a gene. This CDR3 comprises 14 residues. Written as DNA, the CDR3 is TGTGCCACGTGCGTACAGACAGGGTCCGGGGAGCTGTTTTTT. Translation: CATCVQTGSGELFF.

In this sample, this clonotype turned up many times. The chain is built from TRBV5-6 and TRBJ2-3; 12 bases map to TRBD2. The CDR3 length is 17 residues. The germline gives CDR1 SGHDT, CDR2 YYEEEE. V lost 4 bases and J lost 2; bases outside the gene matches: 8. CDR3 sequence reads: CASSKSTSGGPTDTQYF. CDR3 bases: TGTGCCAGCAGCAAATCTACTAGCGGGGGGCCCACAGATACGCAGTATTTT.

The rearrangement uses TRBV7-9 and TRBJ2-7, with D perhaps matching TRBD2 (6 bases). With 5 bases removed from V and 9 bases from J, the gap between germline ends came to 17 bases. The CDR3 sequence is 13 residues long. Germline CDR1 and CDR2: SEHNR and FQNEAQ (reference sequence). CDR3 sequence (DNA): TGTGCCAGCAGCACGGGGACTTCCCTCTGGCAGTACTTC. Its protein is CASSTGTSLWQYF.

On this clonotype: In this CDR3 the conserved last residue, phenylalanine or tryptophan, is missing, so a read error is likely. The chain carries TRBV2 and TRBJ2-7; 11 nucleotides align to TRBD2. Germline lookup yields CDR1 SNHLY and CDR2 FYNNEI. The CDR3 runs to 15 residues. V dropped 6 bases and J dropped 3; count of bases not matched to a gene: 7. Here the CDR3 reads CASSAGTSGRYEQYI. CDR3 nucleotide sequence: TGTGCCAGCAGCGCAGGGACTAGCGGCCGCTACGAGCAGTACATC.

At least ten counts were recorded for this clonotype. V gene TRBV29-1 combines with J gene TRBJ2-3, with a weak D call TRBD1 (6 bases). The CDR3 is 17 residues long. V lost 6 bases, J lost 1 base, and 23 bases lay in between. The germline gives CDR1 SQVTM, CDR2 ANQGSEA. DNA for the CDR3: TGCAGCGTGATTGGATGGGGGCTAGGGTTGGGCACAGATACGCAGTATTTT. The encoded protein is CSVIGWGLGLGTDTQYF.

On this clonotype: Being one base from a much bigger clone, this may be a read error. CDR3 DNA: TGTGCCAGCCGCCCCTGGGGGGGGTACCACGAGCAGCACTTC. It translates to CASRPWGGYHEQHF. The V and J genes are TRBV7-2 and TRBJ2-7, with 7 bases fitting TRBD2. The length of the CDR3 is 14 residues. Germline-derived CDR1 and CDR2 are SGHTA and FQGNSA.

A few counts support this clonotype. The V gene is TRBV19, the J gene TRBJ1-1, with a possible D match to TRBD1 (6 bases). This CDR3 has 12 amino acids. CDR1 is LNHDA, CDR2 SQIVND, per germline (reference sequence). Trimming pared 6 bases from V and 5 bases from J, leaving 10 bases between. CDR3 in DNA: TGTGCCAGTAGAGGGGGGCCGACTGAAGCTTTCTTT. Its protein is CASRGGPTEAFF.

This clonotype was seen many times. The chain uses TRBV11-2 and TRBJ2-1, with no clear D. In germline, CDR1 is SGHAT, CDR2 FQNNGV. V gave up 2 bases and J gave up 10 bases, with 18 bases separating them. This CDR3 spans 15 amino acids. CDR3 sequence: CASSLTPSSGLEQFF. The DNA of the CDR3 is TGTGCCAGCAGCTTAACCCCGAGCTCGGGCTTGGAGCAGTTCTTC.

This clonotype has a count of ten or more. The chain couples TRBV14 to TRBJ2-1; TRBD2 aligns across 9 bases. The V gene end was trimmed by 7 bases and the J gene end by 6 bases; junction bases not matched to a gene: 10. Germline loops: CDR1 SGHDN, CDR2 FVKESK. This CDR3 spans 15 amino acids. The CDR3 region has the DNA TGTGCCAGCACCCAGGATAGCGGGAGTGGCAATGAGCAGTTCTTC. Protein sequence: CASTQDSGSGNEQFF.

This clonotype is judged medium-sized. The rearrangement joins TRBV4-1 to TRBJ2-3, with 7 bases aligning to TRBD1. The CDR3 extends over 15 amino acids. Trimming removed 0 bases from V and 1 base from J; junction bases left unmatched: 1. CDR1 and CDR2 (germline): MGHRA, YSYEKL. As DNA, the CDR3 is TGCGCCAGCAGCCAAGAAGACAGGGGCACAGATACGCAGTATTTT. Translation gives CASSQEDRGTDTQYF.

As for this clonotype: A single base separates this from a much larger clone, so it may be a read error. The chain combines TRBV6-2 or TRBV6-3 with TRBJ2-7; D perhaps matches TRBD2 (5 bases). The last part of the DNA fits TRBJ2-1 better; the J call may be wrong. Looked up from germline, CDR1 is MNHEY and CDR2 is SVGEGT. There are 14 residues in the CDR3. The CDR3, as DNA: TGTGCCAGCAGTTATCGGACTGCACCCTACGAGCAGTTCTTC. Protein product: CASSYRTAPYEQFF.

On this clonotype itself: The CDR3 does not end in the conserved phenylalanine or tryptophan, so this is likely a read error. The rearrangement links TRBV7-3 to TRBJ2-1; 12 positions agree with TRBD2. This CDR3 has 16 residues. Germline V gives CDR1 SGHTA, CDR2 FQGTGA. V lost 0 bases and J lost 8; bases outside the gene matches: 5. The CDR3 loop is CASSLTLAGGEDEQFI. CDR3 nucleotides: TGTGCCAGCAGCTTAACGCTAGCGGGAGGGGAGGATGAGCAGTTCATC.

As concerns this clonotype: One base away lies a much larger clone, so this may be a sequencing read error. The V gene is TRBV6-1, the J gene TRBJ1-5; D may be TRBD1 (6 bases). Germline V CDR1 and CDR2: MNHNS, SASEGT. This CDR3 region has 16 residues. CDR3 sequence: CASCEATGLSNQPQHF. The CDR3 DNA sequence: TGTGCCAGCTGTGAAGCCACAGGGCTTAGCAATCAGCCCCAGCATTTT.

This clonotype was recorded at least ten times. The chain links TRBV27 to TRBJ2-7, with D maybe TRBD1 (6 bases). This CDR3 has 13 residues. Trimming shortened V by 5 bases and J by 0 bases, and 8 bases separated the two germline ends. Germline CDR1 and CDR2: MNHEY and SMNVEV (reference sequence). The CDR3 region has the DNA TGTGCCAGCAGTCGGGACACCTCCTACGAGCAGTACTTC. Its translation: CASSRDTSYEQYF.

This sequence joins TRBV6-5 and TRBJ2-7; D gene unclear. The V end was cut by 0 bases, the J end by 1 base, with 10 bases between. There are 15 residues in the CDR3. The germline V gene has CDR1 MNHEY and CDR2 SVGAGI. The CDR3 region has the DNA TGTGCCAGCAGTTACTCGGCTGGACCTTCCTACGAGCAGTACTTC. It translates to CASSYSAGPSYEQYF.

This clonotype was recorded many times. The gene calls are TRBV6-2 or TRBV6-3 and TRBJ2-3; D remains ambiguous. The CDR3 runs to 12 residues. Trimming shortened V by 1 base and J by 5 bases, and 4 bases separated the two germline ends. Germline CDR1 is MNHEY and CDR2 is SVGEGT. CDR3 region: CASSYFEDTQYF. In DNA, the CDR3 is TGTGCCAGCAGTTACTTCGAAGATACGCAGTATTTT.

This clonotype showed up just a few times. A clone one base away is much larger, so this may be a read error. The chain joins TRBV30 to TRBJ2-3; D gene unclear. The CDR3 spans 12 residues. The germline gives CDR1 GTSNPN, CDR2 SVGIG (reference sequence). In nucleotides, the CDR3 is TGTACCTGGAGTTCACTTAGGGATACGCAGTATTTT. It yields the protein CTWSSLRDTQYF.

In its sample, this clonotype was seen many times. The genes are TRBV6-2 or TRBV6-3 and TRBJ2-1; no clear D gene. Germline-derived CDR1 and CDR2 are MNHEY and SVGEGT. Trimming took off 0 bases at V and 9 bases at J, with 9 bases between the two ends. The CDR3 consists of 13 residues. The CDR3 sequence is CASSYSRSGEQFF. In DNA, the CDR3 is TGTGCCAGCAGTTACTCGAGGTCCGGTGAGCAGTTCTTC.

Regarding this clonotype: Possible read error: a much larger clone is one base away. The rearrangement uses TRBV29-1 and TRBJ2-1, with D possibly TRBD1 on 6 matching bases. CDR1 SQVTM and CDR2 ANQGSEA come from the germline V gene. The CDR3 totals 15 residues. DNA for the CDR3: TGCAGCGCTGAAGATGGGAACAGGGTCGTCAATGAGCAGTTCTTC. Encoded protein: CSAEDGNRVVNEQFF.

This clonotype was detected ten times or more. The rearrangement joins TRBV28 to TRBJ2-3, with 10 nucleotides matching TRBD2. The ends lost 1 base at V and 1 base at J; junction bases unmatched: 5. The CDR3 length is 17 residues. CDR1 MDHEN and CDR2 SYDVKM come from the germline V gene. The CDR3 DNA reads TGTGCCAGCAGTTTATTTCTAGCGGGAGCGCGCACAGATACGCAGTATTTT. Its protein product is CASSLFLAGARTDTQYF.

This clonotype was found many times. CDR3 protein: CSASQTLAGGEEQYF. The DNA of the CDR3 is TGCAGTGCTAGTCAAACACTAGCGGGAGGGGAGGAGCAGTACTTC. The chain employs TRBV20-1 and TRBJ2-7; 13 nucleotides agree with TRBD2. The trim removed 3 bases at V and 7 bases at J, leaving 9 bases unmatched. CDR3 size: 15 residues. Germline V CDR1 and CDR2: DFQATT, SNEGSKA (reference sequence).

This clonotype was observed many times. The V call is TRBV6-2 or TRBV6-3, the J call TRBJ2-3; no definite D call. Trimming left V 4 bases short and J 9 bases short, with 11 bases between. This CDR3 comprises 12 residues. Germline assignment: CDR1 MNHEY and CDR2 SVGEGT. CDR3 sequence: CASSLMTGTQYF. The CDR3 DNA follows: TGTGCCAGCAGTTTGATGACGGGCACGCAGTATTTT.

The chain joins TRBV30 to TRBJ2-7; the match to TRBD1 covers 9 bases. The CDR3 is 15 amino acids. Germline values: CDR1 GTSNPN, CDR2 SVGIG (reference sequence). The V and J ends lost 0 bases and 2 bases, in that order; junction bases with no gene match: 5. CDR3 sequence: CAWSVGDRDTYEQYF. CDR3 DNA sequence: TGTGCCTGGAGTGTAGGGGACAGGGACACCTACGAGCAGTACTTC.

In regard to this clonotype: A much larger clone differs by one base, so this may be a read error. CDR3: CAAQRESGSYEQYF. The CDR3 bases are TGTGCCGCCCAGCGGGAGAGTGGGTCCTACGAGCAGTACTTC. The J gene is TRBJ2-7, the V gene TRBV5-4; 8 nucleotides match TRBD2. This CDR3 has 14 amino acids. The junction had 10 bases not matched to a gene; V was cut back by 10 bases and J by 1 base. Germline CDR1 and CDR2: SGHNT and YYREEE (reference sequence).

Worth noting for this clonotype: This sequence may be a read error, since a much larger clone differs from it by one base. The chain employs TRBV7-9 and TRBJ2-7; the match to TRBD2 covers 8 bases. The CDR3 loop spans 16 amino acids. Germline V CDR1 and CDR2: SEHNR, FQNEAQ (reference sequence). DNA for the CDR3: TGTGCCAGCAGCGGCCACGGGGGGGCCTATTCGTACGAGCGGTACTTC. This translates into CASSGHGGAYSYERYF.

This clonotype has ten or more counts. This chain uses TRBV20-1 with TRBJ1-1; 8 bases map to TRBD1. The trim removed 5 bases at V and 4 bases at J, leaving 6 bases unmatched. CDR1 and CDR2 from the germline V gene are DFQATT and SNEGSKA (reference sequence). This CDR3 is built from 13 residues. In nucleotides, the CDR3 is TGCAGTGCTCCGGACAGGGAGAGCACTGAAGCTTTCTTT. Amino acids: CSAPDRESTEAFF.

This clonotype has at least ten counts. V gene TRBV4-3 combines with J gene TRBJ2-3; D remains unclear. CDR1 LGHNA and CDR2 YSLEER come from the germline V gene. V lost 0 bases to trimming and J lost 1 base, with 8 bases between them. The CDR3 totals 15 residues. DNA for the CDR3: TGCGCCAGCAGCCAAGATTCAACCGGCACAGATACGCAGTATTTT. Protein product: CASSQDSTGTDTQYF.

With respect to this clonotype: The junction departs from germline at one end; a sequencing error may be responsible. CDR3 amino acids: CVSSLGGLGSYEQYF. CDR3 coding DNA: TGTGTCAGCAGCTTAGGGGGGTTAGGCTCCTACGAGCAGTACTTC. The chain carries TRBV13 and TRBJ2-7; the D gene could be TRBD1 or TRBD2 (6 bases each). CDR1 is PRHDT and CDR2 is FYEKMQ in the germline V gene (reference sequence). The CDR3 runs 15 residues.